Listed below are T cell receptor beta chains from one sample, sequenced in a study of shared clonotypes between healthy human individuals. The repertoire was sequenced with immunoSEQ multiplex PCR; TCRdb's copy has only in-frame clones and lacks some. The table includes approximately 500,000 clones, 81% detected once. Input material: PBMCs. These receptors were collected from a middle-aged woman in good health. Some clones in this sample may be carry-over from other donors' samples. Both conserved end residues are part of each CDR3. The D gene is left open where the match is weak. A clone size is listed for some rows: how often the clone was seen (once, few, many), or a class if it is expanded.

v_call	d_call	j_call	clone_size	cdr3_nt	cdr3_aa
TRBV11-2	NA	TRBJ2-7	NA	TGTGCCAGCAGCCGCTTGCCCTACGAGCAGTACTTC	CASSRLPYEQYF
TRBV14	NA	TRBJ2-3	NA	TGTGCCAGCAGCCGCGGTGTTCGCACAGATACGCAGTATTTT	CASSRGVRTDTQYF
TRBV18	NA	TRBJ2-7	NA	TGTGCCAGCTCACCGGGACCCTCTCGTACCGAGCAGTACTTC	CASSPGPSRTEQYF
TRBV28	TRBD1	TRBJ1-2	NA	TGTGCCAGCAGTTCCACCGGGACAGGGGGACGTGGCTACACCTTC	CASSSTGTGGRGYTF
TRBV14	TRBD2	TRBJ2-1	medium-sized	TGTGCCAGCAGCCAAGATCAGCGGGAGGCCCATGAGCAGTTCTTC	CASSQDQREAHEQFF
TRBV11-2	NA	TRBJ1-2	NA	TGTGCCAGCAGCCCCGTCCTGAGTAGCGGCTACACCTTC	CASSPVLSSGYTF
TRBV5-1	NA	TRBJ2-3	many	TGCGCCACCAACACAGGGCTCACAGATACGCAGTATTTT	CATNTGLTDTQYF
TRBV28	TRBD1	TRBJ2-7	NA	TGTGCCAGCAGCCTACCGGGACAGGCTACTTCCTACGAGCAGTACTTC	CASSLPGQATSYEQYF
TRBV19	NA	TRBJ2-7	NA	TGTGCCAGTAGTGAACAAATTTACCGGGACGGATCCTACGAGCAGTACTTC	CASSEQIYRDGSYEQYF
TRBV7-9	NA	TRBJ1-4	NA	TGTGCCAGCAGCCGGACTCCCATGGAGGAAAAACTGTTTTTT	CASSRTPMEEKLFF
TRBV9	NA	TRBJ2-7	once	TGTGCCAGCAGCGTAGGGGGCTTTCCCTACGAGCAGTACTTC	CASSVGGFPYEQYF
TRBV7-9	TRBD2	TRBJ2-3	NA	TGTGCCAGCAGCTTACCCTTTAGGATGAGCGGGAGGGCGAATACGCAGTATTTT	CASSLPFRMSGRANTQYF
TRBV28	TRBD2	TRBJ2-5	NA	TGTGCCAGCAGTGCCCCGGGAGGGGTAGAGACCCAGTACTTC	CASSAPGGVETQYF
TRBV7-9	TRBD2	TRBJ2-3	NA	TGTGCCAGCAGGGGACTAGCTGGAGATACGCAGTATTTT	CASRGLAGDTQYF
TRBV28	NA	TRBJ1-2	few	TGTGCCAGCAGTTTTTCCTCGTGGGGGTTAGACTATGGCTACACCTTC	CASSFSSWGLDYGYTF
TRBV7-8	NA	TRBJ2-7	NA	TGTGCAAGCAGTTTCCTACGCTACTCACCCTACGAGCAGTACTTC	CASSFLRYSPYEQYF
TRBV5-8	NA	TRBJ2-5	NA	TGTGCCAGCACCCAGGGTGTGGGGGGCCGGGAGACCCAGTACTTC	CASTQGVGGRETQYF
TRBV4-3	TRBD2	TRBJ2-7	NA	TGCGCTAACAGCCAAGGAGCGGGCAGCGGGGTCCGCTACGAGCAGTACTTC	CANSQGAGSGVRYEQYF
TRBV7-9	TRBD1	TRBJ1-3	NA	TGTGCCAGCAGCACCCGAGGGGGGGACAGATTATATTTT	CASSTRGGDRLYF
TRBV5-8	NA	TRBJ1-1	NA	TGTGCCAGCAGCTCCTACAGATTTACTCCCACTGAAGCTTTCTTT	CASSSYRFTPTEAFF
TRBV27	NA	TRBJ2-7	NA	TGTGCCAGCAGTTTACAGCCCGGGGACGAGCAGTACTTC	CASSLQPGDEQYF
TRBV9	NA	TRBJ2-2	NA	TGTGCCAGCAGCGAGAGGACTGGATCTACCGGGGAGCTGTTTTTT	CASSERTGSTGELFF
TRBV27	NA	TRBJ2-5	NA	TGTGCCAGCAGTTCCTACGAGACCCAGTACTTC	CASSSYETQYF
TRBV9	TRBD1	TRBJ1-2	NA	TGTGCCAGCAGCGTACAGGGACAGCACTATGGCTACACCTTC	CASSVQGQHYGYTF
TRBV7-8	NA	TRBJ2-1	NA	TGTGCCAGCAGCTCCTCGCAGGGTCATCAACGCCCTGAGCAGTTCTTC	CASSSSQGHQRPEQFF
TRBV19	NA	TRBJ1-2	few	TGTGCCAGTAGCCCTTCGCGGGGCAGGGTTGGCTACACCTTC	CASSPSRGRVGYTF
TRBV27	NA	TRBJ2-2	NA	TGTGCCAGCAGTTTATCTACGAGCCGAATGGGGACCGGGGAGCTGTTTTTT	CASSLSTSRMGTGELFF
TRBV18	TRBD1	TRBJ2-7	few	TGTGCCAGCTCACAAAATCAACAGGGGGGCGAGCAGTACTTC	CASSQNQQGGEQYF
TRBV30	NA	TRBJ1-5	NA	TGTGCCTGGAGCGGGGGGGACAACGTTGGGAATCAGCCCCAGCATTTT	CAWSGGDNVGNQPQHF
TRBV5-4	NA	TRBJ2-2	NA	TGTGCCAGCAGCGTCCCCTCGGGAGACACCGGGGAGCTGTTTTTT	CASSVPSGDTGELFF
TRBV9	TRBD2	TRBJ2-7	NA	TGTGCCAGCAGCGTAGGCGAGGGGGGGACTAGCGTGTTCTACGAGCAGTACTTC	CASSVGEGGTSVFYEQYF
TRBV5-6	TRBD2	TRBJ2-3	few	TGTGCCAGCAGCTTCCCCTCTCTAGCGGGAGTAGATACGCAGTATTTT	CASSFPSLAGVDTQYF
TRBV13	NA	TRBJ2-1	few	TGTGCCAGCAGCTTAGTTCCCCTAGGGGACAATGAGCAGTTCTTC	CASSLVPLGDNEQFF
TRBV5-1	TRBD2	TRBJ2-1	NA	TGCGCCAGCAGGCTAACTAGCGGGACAAACAATGAGCAGTTCTTC	CASRLTSGTNNEQFF
TRBV5-4	TRBD1	TRBJ1-3	NA	TGTGCCAGCAGCTTGGAACCAGGGGGGATCTCTGGAAACACCATATATTTT	CASSLEPGGISGNTIYF
TRBV5-1	NA	TRBJ2-1	NA	TGCGCCAGCAGCTTGGTTGAGAATGGATACAATGAGCAGTTCTTC	CASSLVENGYNEQFF
TRBV28	NA	TRBJ1-5	NA	TGTGCCAGCAGTTCGGGATCTCAGCCCCAGCATTTT	CASSSGSQPQHF
TRBV7-9	NA	TRBJ1-2	NA	TGTGCCAGCAGCTTTGGAGGGGTCTATGGCTACACCTTC	CASSFGGVYGYTF
TRBV23-1	NA	TRBJ2-3	NA	TGCGCCAGTGGACAGCCCCAAGGGGATACGCAGTATTTT	CASGQPQGDTQYF
TRBV7-9	TRBD1	TRBJ2-2	NA	TGTGCCAGCAGCCGACCCGGGACAGTGGTCACCGGGGAGCTGTTTTTT	CASSRPGTVVTGELFF
TRBV2	TRBD1	TRBJ1-2	few	TGTGCCAGCAGTGGACAGGGTTTCGTCTATGGCTACACCTTC	CASSGQGFVYGYTF
TRBV9	TRBD1	TRBJ2-1	NA	TGTGCCAGCAGCGTAGCTTCGGGACAGGGGTACAATGAGCAGTTCTTC	CASSVASGQGYNEQFF